Listed below are T cell receptor beta chains from one sample, sequenced in a study of vaccination and CD4 T cells after COVID-19. Their antigens remain unidentified. TCRdb fed the PCR reads into MiXCR, producing one record per CDR3 protein. The sample comprises some 14,000 distinct CDR3 sequences, approximately 71% of which are singletons, and roughly 18% rests with the top ten. Sequencing used CD4+ T cells from blood, cultured in vitro. These receptor sequences come from a human donor who had recovered from COVID-19. The CDR3 runs from the conserved cysteine through the conserved F or W. Each record gives: J gene, V gene, clone size, D gene, CDR3 protein, CDR3 DNA. D genes are given only for firm matches. For some rows the clone size is stated as once, few or many, or as a class when expanded; others skip it.

j_gene: TRBJ2-7; v_gene: TRBV12-3/TRBV12-4; abundance: once; d_gene: -; CDR3aa: CASGRAREQYF; CDR3nt: TGTGCCAGCGGTAGAGCGAGGGAGCAGTACTTC
j_gene: TRBJ1-2; v_gene: TRBV20-1; abundance: few; d_gene: -; CDR3aa: CSASRQGGDTYGYTF; CDR3nt: TGCAGTGCTAGTCGGCAGGGTGGGGATACCTATGGCTACACCTTC
j_gene: TRBJ1-5; v_gene: TRBV6-5; abundance: -; d_gene: -; CDR3aa: CASSYGKGYQPQHF; CDR3nt: TGTGCCAGCAGTTACGGGAAGGGCTATCAGCCCCAGCATTTT
j_gene: TRBJ1-1; v_gene: TRBV27; abundance: -; d_gene: -; CDR3aa: CASSPWRGNAEAFF; CDR3nt: TGTGCCAGCAGCCCATGGAGGGGGAACGCTGAAGCTTTCTTT
j_gene: TRBJ2-7; v_gene: TRBV10-3; abundance: -; d_gene: TRBD2; CDR3aa: CAISGRRGGVWLAEPQADEQYF; CDR3nt: TGTGCCATCAGTGGTCGAAGGGGTGGGGTTTGGCTAGCGGAGCCCCAGGCCGACGAGCAGTACTTC
j_gene: TRBJ2-1; v_gene: TRBV7-9; abundance: -; d_gene: -; CDR3aa: CASSPRRDGSYNEQFF; CDR3nt: TGTGCCAGCAGCCCCCGCCGGGACGGCTCCTACAATGAGCAGTTCTTC
j_gene: TRBJ1-1; v_gene: TRBV29-1; abundance: -; d_gene: -; CDR3aa: CSAIEGGSTEAFF; CDR3nt: TGCAGCGCCATAGAGGGGGGTTCAACTGAAGCTTTCTTT
j_gene: TRBJ1-5; v_gene: TRBV6-1; abundance: -; d_gene: TRBD1; CDR3aa: CASSEWAGRGLQPQHF; CDR3nt: TGTGCCAGCAGTGAATGGGCGGGCAGGGGGCTTCAGCCCCAGCATTTT
j_gene: TRBJ1-5; v_gene: TRBV4-1; abundance: -; d_gene: TRBD1; CDR3aa: CASSTGQGADNQPQHF; CDR3nt: TGCGCCAGCAGTACGGGGCAGGGGGCGGACAATCAGCCCCAGCATTTT
j_gene: TRBJ2-5; v_gene: TRBV6-1; abundance: -; d_gene: -; CDR3aa: CASSPIQAPRSQETQYF; CDR3nt: TGTGCCAGCAGCCCCATACAGGCTCCGAGGAGTCAAGAGACCCAGTACTTC